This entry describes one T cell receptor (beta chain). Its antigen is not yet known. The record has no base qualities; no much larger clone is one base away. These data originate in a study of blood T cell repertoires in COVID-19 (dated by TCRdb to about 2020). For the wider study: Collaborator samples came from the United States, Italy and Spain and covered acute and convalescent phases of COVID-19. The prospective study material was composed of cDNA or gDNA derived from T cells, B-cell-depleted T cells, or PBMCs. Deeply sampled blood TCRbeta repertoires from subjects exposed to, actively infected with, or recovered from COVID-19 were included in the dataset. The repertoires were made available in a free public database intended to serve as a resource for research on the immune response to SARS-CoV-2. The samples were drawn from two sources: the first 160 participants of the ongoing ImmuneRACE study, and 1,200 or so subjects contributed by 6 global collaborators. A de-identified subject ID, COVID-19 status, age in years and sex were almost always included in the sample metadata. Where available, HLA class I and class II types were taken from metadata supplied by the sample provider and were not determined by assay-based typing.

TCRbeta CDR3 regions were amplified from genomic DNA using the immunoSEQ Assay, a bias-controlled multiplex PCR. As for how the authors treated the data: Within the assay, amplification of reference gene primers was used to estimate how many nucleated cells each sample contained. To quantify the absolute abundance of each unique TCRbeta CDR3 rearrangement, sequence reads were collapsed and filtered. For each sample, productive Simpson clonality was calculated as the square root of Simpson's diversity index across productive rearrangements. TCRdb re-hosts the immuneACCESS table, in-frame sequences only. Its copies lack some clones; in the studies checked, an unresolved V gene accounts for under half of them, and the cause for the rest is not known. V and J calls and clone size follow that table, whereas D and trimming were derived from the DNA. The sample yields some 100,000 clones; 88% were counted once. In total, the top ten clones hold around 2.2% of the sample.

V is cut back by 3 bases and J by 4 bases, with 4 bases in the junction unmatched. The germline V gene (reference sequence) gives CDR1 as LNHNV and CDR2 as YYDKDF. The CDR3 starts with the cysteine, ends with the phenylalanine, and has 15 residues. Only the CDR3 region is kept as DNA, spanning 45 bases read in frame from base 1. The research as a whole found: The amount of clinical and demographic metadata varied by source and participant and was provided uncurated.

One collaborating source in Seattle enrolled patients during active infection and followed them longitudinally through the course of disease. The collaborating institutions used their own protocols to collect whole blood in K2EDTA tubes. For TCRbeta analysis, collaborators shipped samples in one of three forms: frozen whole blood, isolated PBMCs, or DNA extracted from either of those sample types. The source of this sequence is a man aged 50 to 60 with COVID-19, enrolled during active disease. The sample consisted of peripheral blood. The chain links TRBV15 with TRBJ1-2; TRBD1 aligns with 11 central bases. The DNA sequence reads TGTGCCACCAGCAGGGTCGGACAGGGGGCCTATGGCTACACCTTC. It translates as CATSRVGQGAYGYTF.